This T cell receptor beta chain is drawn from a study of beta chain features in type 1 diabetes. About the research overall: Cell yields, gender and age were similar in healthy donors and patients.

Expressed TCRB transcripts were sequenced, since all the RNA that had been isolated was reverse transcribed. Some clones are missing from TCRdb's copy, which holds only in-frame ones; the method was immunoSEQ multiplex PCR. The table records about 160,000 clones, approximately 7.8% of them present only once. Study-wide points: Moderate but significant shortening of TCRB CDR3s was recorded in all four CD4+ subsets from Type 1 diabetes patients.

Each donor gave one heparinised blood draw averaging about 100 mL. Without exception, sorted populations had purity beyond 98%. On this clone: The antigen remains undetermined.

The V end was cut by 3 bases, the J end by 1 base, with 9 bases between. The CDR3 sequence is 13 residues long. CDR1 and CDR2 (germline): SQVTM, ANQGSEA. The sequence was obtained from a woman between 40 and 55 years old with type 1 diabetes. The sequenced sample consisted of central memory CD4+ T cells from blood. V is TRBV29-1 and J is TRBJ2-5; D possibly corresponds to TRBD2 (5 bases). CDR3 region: CSVDRGPQETQYF. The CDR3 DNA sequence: TGCAGCGTTGACCGAGGGCCCCAAGAGACCCAGTACTTC.